These 18 T cell receptor beta chains were sequenced from one sample in a study of T cells in localized non-small cell lung cancer (dated by TCRdb to 2018 to 2021). Library generation was performed with the immunoSEQ multiplex PCR assay. TCRdb mirrors the immuneACCESS table, restricted to in-frame sequences. Some clones are absent from its copies; in checked studies, under half trace to an unresolved V gene, and the reason for the others is unknown. Within this sample are around 33,000 clones, with around 79% of them counted one time only. The biggest ten clones account for approximately 15% of the sample. This sample comprised peripheral blood, obtained before any cancer treatment. These receptors all come from a male donor at least 60 years old with stage III squamous cell lung carcinoma.

There are a few counts of this clone. This chain links TRBV5-1 with TRBJ2-7; D is unclear. The V and J ends lost 3 bases and 0 bases respectively, with 10 bases between them. From germline, CDR1 is SGHRS and CDR2 YFSETQ. The CDR3 sequence is 14 residues long. Written as DNA, the CDR3 is TGCGCCAGCAGCTCGGACGTGGCCTCCTACGAGCAGTACTTC. Encoded protein: CASSSDVASYEQYF.

The genes are TRBV9 and TRBJ1-3, with a weak D call TRBD1 (5 bases). The V end lost 4 bases, the J end lost 4 bases, and 15 bases lay between the germline ends. This CDR3 is built from 15 residues. Germline V gives CDR1 SGDLS, CDR2 YYNGEE. The CDR3 nucleotides read TGTGCCAGCAGCCCTAGTACCTGGGACGGAAACACCATATATTTT. Its translation is CASSPSTWDGNTIYF.

With respect to this clone: A much larger clone differs by one base, so this may be a read error. The identical CDR3 is also encoded by other nucleotide sequences in the sample. This sequence joins TRBV7-2 and TRBJ1-3; the D is unclear. V lost 6 bases and J 0 bases, leaving 15 bases between the germline ends. The germline V gene has CDR1 SGHTA and CDR2 FQGNSA. The CDR3 length is 16 residues. CDR3 in amino acids: CASRPPGHNSGNTIYF. The CDR3 DNA reads TGTGCCAGCAGGCCCCCGGGTCATAACTCTGGAAACACCATATATTTT.

The rearrangement links TRBV6-1 to TRBJ2-7, with D possibly TRBD1 on 5 matching bases. The CDR3 totals 12 residues. V gave up 9 bases and J gave up 7 bases, with 16 bases separating them. In germline, CDR1 is MNHNS, CDR2 SASEGT. DNA for the CDR3: TGTGCCAGTCACCTCAGGGTTGGTGAGCAGTACTTC. It yields the protein CASHLRVGEQYF.

The genes are TRBV5-8 and TRBJ1-5, with D uncertain. The V gene's germline CDR1 is SGHTS and CDR2 YDEGEE. The CDR3 has 12 amino acids. The germline V and J ends were trimmed by 2 bases and 6 bases, with 6 bases remaining between them. The DNA of the CDR3 is TGTGCCAGCAGCTTCACATTTCAGCCCCAGCATTTT. This encodes CASSFTFQPQHF.

The rearrangement links TRBV15 to TRBJ1-6; D not certain. Germline V gene sequence: CDR1 LNHNV, CDR2 YYDKDF (reference sequence). This CDR3 has 16 residues. V lost 0 bases, J lost 0 bases, and 6 bases lay in between. The CDR3 nucleotides are TGTGCCACCAGCAGAGAGAAGAGCTCCTATAATTCACCCCTCCACTTT. Amino acids: CATSREKSSYNSPLHF.

The chain uses TRBV10-3 and TRBJ2-5, with a weak D call TRBD1 (6 bases). This CDR3 region has 14 residues. Trimming removed 8 bases at V and 3 bases at J, with 16 bases between. Per the germline V gene, CDR1 is ENHRY and CDR2 is SYGVKD. The CDR3 DNA is TGTGCCATCCGGCCGGACTCAGGGGAAGAGACCCAGTACTTC. This codes for CAIRPDSGEETQYF.

The V gene is TRBV2, the J gene TRBJ1-4; D possibly corresponds to TRBD1 (6 bases). The germline CDR1 and CDR2 sequences are SNHLY and FYNNEI. The CDR3 is 16 amino acids. V gave up 2 bases and J gave up 8 bases, with 18 bases separating them. The CDR3, as DNA: TGTGCCAGCAGTGAACTATCGGGCAGGGGTGGGGAAAAACTGTTTTTT. The encoded protein is CASSELSGRGGEKLFF. Based on the CDR3 plus reference TRBV2 and TRBJ1-4, the full variable domain is EPEVTQTPSHQVTQMGQEVILRCVPISNHLYFYWYRQILGQKVEFLVSFYNNEISEKSEIFDDQFSVERPDGSNFTLKIRSTKLEDSAMYFCASSELSGRGGEKLFFGSGTQLSVL.

V and J are TRBV9 and TRBJ2-3; 7 nucleotides align to TRBD2. The CDR3 contains 16 residues. Trimming at V came to 0 bases and at J to 2 bases, leaving 6 bases not matched to a gene. Per the germline V gene, CDR1 is SGDLS and CDR2 is YYNGEE. The CDR3 bases are TGTGCCAGCAGCGTAGAGGTGGGAGGGTTCACAGATACGCAGTATTTT. This translates into CASSVEVGGFTDTQYF.

V is TRBV10-2 and J is TRBJ1-1, with D possibly matching TRBD1 (6 bases). Per germline, CDR1 WSHSY and CDR2 SAAADI. The CDR3 is made up of 13 amino acids. With 6 bases removed from V and 1 base from J, the gap between germline ends came to 9 bases. The CDR3 loop reads CASRLQGNTEAFF. Here the CDR3 DNA reads TGCGCCAGCAGATTACAGGGGAACACTGAAGCTTTCTTT.

The chain combines TRBV11-2 with TRBJ1-2, with 8 bases identical to TRBD1. CDR1 and CDR2 (germline): SGHAT, FQNNGV. This CDR3 is 15 amino acids long. V dropped 5 bases and J dropped 7; count of bases not matched to a gene: 12. The CDR3 protein is CASSPLSGTGLGYTF. The DNA of the CDR3 is TGTGCCAGCAGCCCCCTTTCCGGGACAGGACTTGGCTACACCTTC.

V is TRBV10-3 and J is TRBJ2-7; D is perhaps TRBD2 (5 bases). Germline CDR1 and CDR2: ENHRY and SYGVKD. CDR3 length equals 14 residues. With 6 bases removed from V and 7 bases from J, the gap between germline ends came to 19 bases. The chain's CDR3 is CAIRLGASTEEQYF. The CDR3 coding sequence is TGTGCCATCAGGCTGGGTGCTAGCACAGAGGAGCAGTACTTC.

V gene TRBV15 combines with J gene TRBJ1-4; 10 bases agree with TRBD1. Germline V lookup: CDR1 LNHNV, CDR2 YYDKDF (reference sequence). There are 15 residues in the CDR3. V dropped 4 bases and J dropped 7; count of bases not matched to a gene: 6. The CDR3, as DNA: TGTGCCACCAGCATACGACAGGGGGCTGGTGAAAAACTGTTTTTT. It specifies CATSIRQGAGEKLFF. The full variable domain, its missing parts supplied by reference TRBV15 and TRBJ1-4, is DAMVIQNPRYQVTQFGKPVTLSCSQTLNHNVMYWYQQKSSQAPKLLFHYYDKDFNNEADTPDNFQSRRPNTSFCFLDIRSPGLGDTAMYLCATSIRQGAGEKLFFGSGTQLSVL.

The V and J genes are TRBV7-9 and TRBJ2-1, with D perhaps TRBD1 (5 bases). V lost 1 base, J lost 4 bases, and 14 bases lay in between. The germline V gene has CDR1 SEHNR and CDR2 FQNEAQ (reference sequence). The CDR3 runs 16 residues. Written as DNA, the CDR3 is TGTGCCAGCAGCTTAGAGGACATCATGGGGTACAATGAGCAGTTCTTC. The encoded protein is CASSLEDIMGYNEQFF.

As DNA, the CDR3 is TGTGCCAGCAAACCGGGACAGGGGTTGAGCGGGGAGCTGTTTTTT. Translating it yields CASKPGQGLSGELFF. The J gene is TRBJ2-2, the V gene TRBV2, with 10 bases that match TRBD1. The germline gives CDR1 SNHLY, CDR2 FYNNEI. CDR3 length: 15 amino acids. V was clipped by 7 bases and J by 7 bases; unmatched bases: 9. The variable domain in full, completed from reference TRBV2 and TRBJ2-2, reads EPEVTQTPSHQVTQMGQEVILRCVPISNHLYFYWYRQILGQKVEFLVSFYNNEISEKSEIFDDQFSVERPDGSNFTLKIRSTKLEDSAMYFCASKPGQGLSGELFFGEGSRLTVL.

The rearrangement joins TRBV11-2 to TRBJ2-7; no definite D call. Germline V gene data show CDR1 as SGHAT and CDR2 as FQNNGV. The CDR3 sequence is 14 residues long. V was cut by 1 base and J by 2 bases, with 9 bases left in between. The DNA of the CDR3 is TGTGCCAGCAGCTTAGCCCGGGCCGCCTACGAGCAGTACTTC. This sequence encodes CASSLARAAYEQYF. Drawing the rest from reference TRBV11-2 and TRBJ2-7, the complete variable domain is EAGVAQSPRYKIIEKRQSVAFWCNPISGHATLYWYQQILGQGPKLLIQFQNNGVVDDSQLPKDRFSAERLKGVDSTLKIQPAKLEDSAVYLCASSLARAAYEQYFGPGTRLTVT.

This clone appeared a single time. This chain uses TRBV7-9 with TRBJ2-3; D possibly corresponds to TRBD2 (7 bases). This CDR3 is 16 amino acids long. The V end lost 5 bases, the J end lost 0 bases, and 15 bases lay between the germline ends. CDR1 is SEHNR, CDR2 FQNEAQ, per germline (reference sequence). CDR3 DNA: TGTGCCAGCAGCCCTCTTGGGGGGGCTAGCACAGATACGCAGTATTTT. This encodes CASSPLGGASTDTQYF.

This chain links TRBV7-3 with TRBJ2-2; 9 nucleotides align to TRBD1. Per germline, CDR1 SGHTA and CDR2 FQGTGA. Losses at the gene ends were 5 bases for V and 7 bases for J; bases not matched to a gene: 11. CDR3 size: 16 residues. The CDR3, as DNA: TGTGCCAGCAGCACCGGGACAGGGATCTGGGACGGGGAGCTGTTTTTT. This gives the protein CASSTGTGIWDGELFF.